The sequence of this T cell receptor (beta chain) was determined in a study of T cell clusters in autoimmune cytopenias. Multiplex touch-down PCR amplified TRB using TRB-A and TRB-B pools in one tube. From its re-call of the multiplex PCR reads, TCRdb lists each CDR3 protein once, without DNA. In all, the sample yields 9,500 to 15,000 distinct CDR3 sequences. Roughly 38,000 genome equivalents of blood DNA were amplified for TRB. Per the germline V gene, CDR1 is MNHEY and CDR2 is SVGAGI. CDR3 length: 15 residues. The same data also contributed to another study, on T cell repertoires in aging, cancer and after chemotherapy. That work contributes: Across the chemotherapy interval, each cancer cohort showed higher median generation probability, suggesting thymic rebound.

Sequencing was done on a sample of peripheral blood. The gene calls are TRBV6-5 and TRBJ1-4; TCRdb calls TRBD1, which cannot be checked without DNA. This sequence was found in a human donor in good health. The CDR3 sequence: CASSRTGTTNEKLFF.